This TCR beta chain stems from a study of identical twins. Study-level results: Conclusions were based on cross-sectional statistical analysis, without following the same donors. Cord blood's abundant beta clonotypes had fewer insertions, unlike memory repertoires.

Using its own MiXCR run on the 5' RACE reads, TCRdb lists one record per CDR3 protein. Seen here are approximately 670,000 distinct CDR3 sequences, approximately 6% observed once, and the top ten hold 1.5% to 2%. All donors were healthy, and all were Caucasian. Trimming cost V 3 bases and J 1 base, with 9 bases left between them. Germline V gene lookup returns CDR1 ENHRY and CDR2 SYGVKD. The CDR3 totals 14 residues. Many counts were recorded for this clonotype. What it binds is not known. The sequence was obtained from a man younger than 35 in good health. The sample was naive T cells sorted from blood. The chain has TRBV10-3 and TRBJ2-5, with D unresolved. CDR3: CAISEVRSQETQYF. The CDR3 DNA is TGTGCCATCAGTGAAGTCAGGTCCCAAGAGACCCAGTACTTC.